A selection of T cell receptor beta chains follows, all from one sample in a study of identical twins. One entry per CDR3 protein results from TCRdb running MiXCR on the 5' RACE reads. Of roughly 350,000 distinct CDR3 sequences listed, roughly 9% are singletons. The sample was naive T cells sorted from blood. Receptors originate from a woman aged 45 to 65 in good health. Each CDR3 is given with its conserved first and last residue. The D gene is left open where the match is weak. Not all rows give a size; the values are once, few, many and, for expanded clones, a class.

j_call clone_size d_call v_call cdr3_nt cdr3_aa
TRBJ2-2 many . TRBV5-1 TGCGCCCCTATTTACTACTACACCGGGGAGCTGTTTTTT CAPIYYYTGELFF
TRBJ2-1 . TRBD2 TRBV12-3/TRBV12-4 TGTGCCAGCAGTCCAGTACTAGCGGGAGGAGGCAATGAGCAGTTCTTC CASSPVLAGGGNEQFF
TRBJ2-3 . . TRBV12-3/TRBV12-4 TGTGCCAGCAGTTTTGTGGCAGATACGCAGTATTTT CASSFVADTQYF
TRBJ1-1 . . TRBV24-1 TGTGCCACCAGTGATTCCCCAATGTCAGGGAAAACTGAAGCTTTCTTT CATSDSPMSGKTEAFF
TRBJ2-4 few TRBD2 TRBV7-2 TGTGCCAGCAGGCCCGGACTAGCGGGAGTAGGCGTCATTCAGTACTTC CASRPGLAGVGVIQYF
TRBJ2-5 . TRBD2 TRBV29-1 TGCAGCGTTGAAGGGACTAGCGGGAGCCAAGAGACCCAGTACTTC CSVEGTSGSQETQYF
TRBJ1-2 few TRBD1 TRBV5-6 TGTGCCAGCAGCCCCGGGACAGGGTTCGATGGCTACACCTTC CASSPGTGFDGYTF
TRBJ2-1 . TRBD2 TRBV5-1 TGCGCCAGACCCCTTTCGGGAGGAAATGAGCAGTTCTTC CARPLSGGNEQFF
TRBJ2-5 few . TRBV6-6 TGTGCCAGTCTTGGCAGGGGCGGTTCGGAGACCCAGTACTTC CASLGRGGSETQYF
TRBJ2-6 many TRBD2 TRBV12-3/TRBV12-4 TGTGCCAGCAGCCGGGGGGGGTTTGGGGCCAACGTCCTGACTTTC CASSRGGFGANVLTF
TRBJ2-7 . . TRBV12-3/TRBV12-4 TGTGCCAGCAGTTTAGACCCCTTGGCGGGCGAGGCGTTC CASSLDPLAGEAF
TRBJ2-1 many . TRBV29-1 TGCAGCGTTAAACGGGGTCCTCCTATCGACGAGCAGTTCTTC CSVKRGPPIDEQFF
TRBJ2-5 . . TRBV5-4 TGTGCCAGCAGCTTAGCACCCTCGGAGACCCAGTACTTC CASSLAPSETQYF
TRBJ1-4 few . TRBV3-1 TGTGCCAGCAGAAAACACGAGCAGGGTGAAAAACTGTTTTTT CASRKHEQGEKLFF
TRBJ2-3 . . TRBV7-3 TGTGCCAGCAGCCCCATGACTGCAGATACGCAGTATTTT CASSPMTADTQYF
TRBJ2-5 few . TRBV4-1 TGCGCCAGCAGCCTATCCGACCGGGCAGCCCAAGAGACCCAGTACTTC CASSLSDRAAQETQYF
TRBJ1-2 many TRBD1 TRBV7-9 TGTGCCAGCAGCCGGACAGGGATCTATGGCTACACCTTC CASSRTGIYGYTF
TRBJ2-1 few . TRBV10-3 TGTGCCATCAGTGAGCAGGCTGCCCGACCCTACAATGAGCAGTTCTTC CAISEQAARPYNEQFF
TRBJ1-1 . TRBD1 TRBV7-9 TGTGCCAGCAGCCCACGAATAAGGACAGGTGCTGAAGCTTTCTTT CASSPRIRTGAEAFF
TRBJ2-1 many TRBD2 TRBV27 TGTGCCAGCAGTCCCGGACTAGCGGGAGTTGAGCAGTTCTTC CASSPGLAGVEQFF
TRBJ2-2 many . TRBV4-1 TGCGCCAGCAGCCAAGTTAGCAGGGCCGGGGAGCTGTTTTTT CASSQVSRAGELFF
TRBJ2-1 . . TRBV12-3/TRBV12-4 TGTGCCAGCCATGGGGACCGTAGGCCCCACAATGAGCAGTTCTTC CASHGDRRPHNEQFF
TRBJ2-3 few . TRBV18 TGTGCCAGCTCAGAACTAAGCACAGATACGCAGTATTTT CASSELSTDTQYF
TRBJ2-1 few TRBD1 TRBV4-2 TGTGCCAGCAGCCTCCAACCGGGACAGGGGAACAATGAGCAGTTCTTC CASSLQPGQGNNEQFF
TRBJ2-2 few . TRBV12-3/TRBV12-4 TGTGCCAGCAGTTTAAGTGAGGGTCCCGGGGAGCTGTTTTTT CASSLSEGPGELFF
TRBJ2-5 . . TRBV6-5 TGTGCCAGCAGTTACTCTGGGAGGCAAGAGACCCAGTACTTC CASSYSGRQETQYF
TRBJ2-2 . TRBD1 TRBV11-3 TGTGCCAGCAGGGCTGACAGGGGGATGAACACCGGGGAGCTGTTTTTT CASRADRGMNTGELFF
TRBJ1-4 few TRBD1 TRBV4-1 TGCGCCAGCCGAAGACAGGGGAACGATGAAAAACTGTTTTTT CASRRQGNDEKLFF
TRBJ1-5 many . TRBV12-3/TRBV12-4 TGTGCCAGCAGTCTCCCCCAGGGTAATCAGCCCCAGCATTTT CASSLPQGNQPQHF
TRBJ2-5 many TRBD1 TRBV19 TGTGCCAGCCCCAGGCGGGACAGGGGGCAAGAGACCCAGTACTTC CASPRRDRGQETQYF
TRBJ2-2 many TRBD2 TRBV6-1 TGTGCCAGCAGTGAAGCAGTAGCGGGAGGGCCGAACACCGGGGAGCTGTTTTTT CASSEAVAGGPNTGELFF
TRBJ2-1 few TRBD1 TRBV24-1 TGTGCCACCAGTGATTCCACAGGGGTGGGGAGTGAGCAGTTCTTC CATSDSTGVGSEQFF
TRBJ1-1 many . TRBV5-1 TGCGCCAGCAGCTCCGTGGACAGCACTGAAGCTTTCTTT CASSSVDSTEAFF
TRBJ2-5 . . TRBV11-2 TGTGCCAGCACCGAAGCGGGAGGACAGGGAGAGACCCAGTACTTC CASTEAGGQGETQYF
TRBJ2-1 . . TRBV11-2 TGTGCCAGCAGCCGTACAGGGCTCCCCTACAATGAGCAGTTCTTC CASSRTGLPYNEQFF
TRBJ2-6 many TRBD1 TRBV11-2 TGTGCCAGCAGCCCGACAGGGTCTGGGGCCAACGTCCTGACTTTC CASSPTGSGANVLTF
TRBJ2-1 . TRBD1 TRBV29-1 TGCAGCGGGCTAAGGACAGGGGTCTACAATGAGCAGTTCTTC CSGLRTGVYNEQFF
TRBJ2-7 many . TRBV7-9 TGTGCCAGCAGCTTTCAGGAGGGGGACGAGCAGTACTTC CASSFQEGDEQYF
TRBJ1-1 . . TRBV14 TGTGCCAGCAGCCAGAGCGACAGGTCTACTTTCTTT CASSQSDRSTFF
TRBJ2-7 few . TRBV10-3 TGTGCCATCAGTAGCACTAGAGAAGGCTACGAGCAGTACTTC CAISSTREGYEQYF
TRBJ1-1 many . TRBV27 TGTGCCAGCAGTGATCCGGGGACTGAAGCTTTCTTT CASSDPGTEAFF
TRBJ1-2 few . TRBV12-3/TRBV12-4 TGTGCCAGCAGTTTCCGGGAACGTGGCTACACCTTC CASSFRERGYTF
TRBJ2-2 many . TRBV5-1 TGCGCCAGCAGCTTAAACGGGAACACCGGGGAGCTGTTTTTT CASSLNGNTGELFF
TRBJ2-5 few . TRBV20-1 TGCAGTGCTAACCCCGGGACTGTGGGCCCAGAGTACTTC CSANPGTVGPEYF
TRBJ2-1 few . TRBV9 TGTGCCAGCAGCGTAGGCGCCGGGTTCGAGTACAATGAGCAGTTCTTC CASSVGAGFEYNEQFF